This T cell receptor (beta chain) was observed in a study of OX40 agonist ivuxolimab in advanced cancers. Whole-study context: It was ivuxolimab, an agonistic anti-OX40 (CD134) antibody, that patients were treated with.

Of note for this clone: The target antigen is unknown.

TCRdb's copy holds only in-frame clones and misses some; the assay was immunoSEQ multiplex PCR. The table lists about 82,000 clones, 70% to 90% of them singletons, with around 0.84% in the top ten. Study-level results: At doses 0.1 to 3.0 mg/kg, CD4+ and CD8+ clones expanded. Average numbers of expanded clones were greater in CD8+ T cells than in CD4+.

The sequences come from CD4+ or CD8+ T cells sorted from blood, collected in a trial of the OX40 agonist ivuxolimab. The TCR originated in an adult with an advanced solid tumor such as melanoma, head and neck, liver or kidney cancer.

CDR3 in amino acids: CASSLGSNGGGYEQYF. The CDR3 DNA follows: TGTGCCAGCAGCTTAGGCTCAAACGGGGGTGGCTACGAGCAGTACTTC. V gene TRBV11-2 combines with J gene TRBJ2-7, with D tentatively TRBD2 (6 bases). CDR1 and CDR2 from the germline V gene are SGHAT and FQNNGV. V lost 1 base, J lost 3 bases, and 16 bases lay in between. The CDR3 is made up of 16 amino acids.